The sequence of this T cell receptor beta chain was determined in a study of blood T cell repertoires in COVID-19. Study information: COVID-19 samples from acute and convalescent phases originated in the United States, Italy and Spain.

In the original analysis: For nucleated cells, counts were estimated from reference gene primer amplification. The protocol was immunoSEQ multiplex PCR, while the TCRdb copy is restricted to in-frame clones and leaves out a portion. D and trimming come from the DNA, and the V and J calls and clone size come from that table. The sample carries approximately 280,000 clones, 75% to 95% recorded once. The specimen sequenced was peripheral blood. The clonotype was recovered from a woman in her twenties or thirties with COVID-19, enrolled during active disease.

This CDR3 is CASTGQGSYEQYF. The CDR3 DNA reads TGTGCCAGCACGGGACAGGGCTCCTACGAGCAGTACTTC. V and J are TRBV2 and TRBJ2-7; 9 bases are a match to TRBD1. The CDR3 is 13 amino acids. Per the germline V gene, CDR1 is SNHLY and CDR2 is FYNNEI. V shed 7 bases and J 0 bases; nucleotides not matched to a gene: 1.